This T cell receptor (beta chain) was documented in a study of blood T cell repertoires in COVID-19 (dated by TCRdb to the early 2020s). With regard to the full study: Collaborator samples came from the United States, Italy and Spain and covered acute and convalescent phases of COVID-19. The material from the prospective study consisted of cDNA or gDNA derived from T cells, B-cell-depleted T cells, or PBMCs. Deeply sampled blood TCRbeta repertoires from subjects exposed to, actively infected with, or recovered from COVID-19 were included in the dataset. A freely available public database, intended as a resource for researchers studying the immune response to SARS-CoV-2, is where the repertoires were released. The samples were drawn from the first 160 participants of the ongoing ImmuneRACE study and from some 1,300 subjects provided by 6 global collaborators. The sample metadata nearly always contained a de-identified subject ID, COVID-19 status, age in years and sex. Where available, HLA class I and class II types were obtained from metadata supplied by the sample provider rather than from assay-based typing.

The germline V gene provides CDR1 MGHDK and CDR2 SYGVNS. The cysteine opens and the phenylalanine closes a CDR3 of 16 amino acids. The CDR3 DNA has 48 bases and is translated from base 1. The V end loses 8 bases and the J end loses 12 bases, and a stretch of 29 bases separates them. Study-wide conclusions, independent of this receptor: How much clinical and demographic metadata was included differed by source and by participant, and the metadata was provided uncurated.

The immunoSEQ Assay, a bias-controlled multiplex PCR, was used to amplify TCRbeta CDR3 regions from genomic DNA. Under the source paper's analysis protocol: The number of nucleated cells in each sample was estimated from the amplification of reference gene primers within the assay. To quantify the absolute abundance of each unique TCRbeta CDR3 rearrangement, sequence reads were collapsed and filtered. For each sample, productive Simpson clonality was calculated as the square root of Simpson's diversity index over productive rearrangements. TCRdb re-hosts the immuneACCESS table, in-frame sequences only. Its copies lack some clones; in the studies checked, an unresolved V gene accounts for under half of them, and the cause for the rest is not known. That table is the source of V, J and clone size, and D and trimming were worked out from the DNA. Here the sample has 350,000 to 550,000 clones; around 89% occur a single time. Clones ranked in the top ten supply 4% to 5.5% of the sample.

The collaborating institutions used their own protocols to collect whole blood in K2EDTA tubes. Collaborator samples were shipped for TCRbeta analysis as frozen whole blood, isolated PBMCs, or DNA extracted from either sample type. Comments on this clone: This clone's antigen is unknown. No clone much larger than this one lies a single base away; base qualities are absent.

The clonotype originates from a woman aged 25 to 39 with acute or convalescent COVID-19. Sequencing input: peripheral blood. The sequence links TRBV25-1 to TRBJ2-1; D gene: possibly TRBD1, on 6 matching bases. For the CDR3, the sequence is CASASSGGKGKGGQFF. The DNA sequence is TGTGCCAGCGCGTCCTCCGGCGGCAAGGGGAAAGGGGGGCAGTTCTTC.